Relative to its sample, the clone carrying this TCR beta chain is medium-sized (0.01 to 0.1%). Libraries were prepared by immunoSEQ multiplex PCR; TCRdb keeps only in-frame clonotypes and omits some of them. Among around 40,000 clones, 88% were seen once, and the ten largest hold approximately 13%. These data belong to a study of OX40 agonist ivuxolimab in advanced cancers. The length of the CDR3 is 12 residues. CDR1 SGHVS and CDR2 FQNEAQ come from the germline V gene. Trimming removed 1 base from V and 6 bases from J, with 7 bases in between. The rearrangement links TRBV7-8 to TRBJ2-7; no definite D call. The sequence was collected from an adult with an advanced solid tumor such as melanoma, head and neck, liver or kidney cancer. Sequences were derived from CD4+ or CD8+ T cells sorted from blood, sampled in a trial of the OX40 agonist ivuxolimab. The chain's CDR3 is CASSLGGSEQYF. The DNA for the CDR3 is TGTGCCAGCAGCTTAGGAGGATCCGAGCAGTACTTC.